Shown below are 32 T cell receptor beta chains from a single sample sequenced in a study of blood T cell dynamics during melanoma immunotherapy. Sequencing used immunoSEQ multiplex PCR; TCRdb keeps in-frame clones, though not all of them. The table records hundreds of clones, over 65% of them present only once. Time point: week 3, after first cycle of checkpoint inhibitor. Sequencing used central memory CD8+ T cells from blood, obtained from a patient treated with checkpoint blockade. The origin of the receptors is a human donor with melanoma.

The J gene is TRBJ2-5, the V gene TRBV4-2, with 9 positions matching TRBD2. The DNA end is a closer match to TRBJ2-7, so the J assignment may be wrong. The CDR3 spans 15 residues. Germline CDR1 and CDR2: LGHNA and YNFKEQ. Here the CDR3 DNA reads TGTGCCAGCAGCCAAGGTCTGCGGGAGGGCCGCGAGCAGTACTTC. As protein: CASSQGLREGREQYF.

This chain links TRBV11-2 with TRBJ1-1, with D unresolved. The germline V gene has CDR1 SGHAT and CDR2 FQNNGV. Between the trimmed V and J ends, which lost 0 bases and 1 base, there was a span of 6 bases. CDR3 size: 14 residues. CDR3 protein: CASSLDVGNTEAFF. DNA of the CDR3: TGTGCCAGCAGCTTAGATGTGGGGAACACTGAAGCTTTCTTT.

J is TRBJ2-2 and V is TRBV15; 7 bases align to TRBD1. With V trimmed by 8 bases and J by 7 bases, 1 base remained unmatched. The CDR3 is 11 residues long. Germline V gene sequence: CDR1 LNHNV, CDR2 YYDKDF (reference sequence). The CDR3 DNA follows: TGTGCCACCCAGGGGGACGGGGAGCTGTTTTTT. The encoded protein is CATQGDGELFF.

The chain carries TRBV11-1 and TRBJ1-1; 8 positions agree with TRBD1. The J segment lost 7 bases and the V segment lost 7 bases, leaving 20 bases of the junction unmatched. Germline V gene lookup returns CDR1 SGHAT and CDR2 FQDESV (reference sequence). The CDR3 is made up of 17 amino acids. The CDR3 DNA follows: TGTGCCAGCACCCCGGGGATATTCGGCAGGGGGCTTGTTGAAGCTTTCTTT. Translation: CASTPGIFGRGLVEAFF.

This clone was recorded only once. The chain recombines TRBV28 with TRBJ1-1, with a weak D call TRBD1 (6 bases). CDR1 MDHEN and CDR2 SYDVKM come from the germline V gene. Trimming stripped 2 bases from V and 1 base from J, with 14 bases between. CDR3 length: 16 residues. In nucleotides, the CDR3 is TGTGCCAGCAGTTTAGAACAGGGCGCGGGGAACACTGAAGCTTTCTTT. It encodes CASSLEQGAGNTEAFF.

The CDR3 DNA reads as TGTGCCAGCAGTTCCCCCGAGTCCAGCGGGAGTGGATACAATGAGCAGTTCTTC. Protein sequence: CASSSPESSGSGYNEQFF. The V call is TRBV28, the J call TRBJ2-1; 8 bases are a match to TRBD2. Germline V CDR1 and CDR2: MDHEN, SYDVKM. This CDR3 is 18 amino acids long. J gave up 4 bases and V 4 bases, and 15 bases lay outside the gene matches. Variable domain in full (rest from reference TRBV28 and TRBJ2-1): DVKVTQSSRYLVKRTGEKVFLECVQDMDHENMFWYRQDPGLGLRLIYFSYDVKMKEKGDIPEGYSVSREKKERFSLILESASTNQTSMYLCASSSPESSGSGYNEQFFGPGTRLTVL.

The V call is TRBV11-2, the J call TRBJ2-1; D perhaps matches TRBD2 (6 bases). Looked up from germline, CDR1 is SGHAT and CDR2 is FQNNGV. The ends were cut back, 8 bases at V and 0 bases at J, with 14 bases in the middle. This CDR3 region has 15 residues. The CDR3 region has the DNA TGTGCCAGCCTCACCCCCGGGAGCTCCTACAATGAGCAGTTCTTC. It codes for CASLTPGSSYNEQFF.

This rearrangement joins TRBV6-5 to TRBJ1-4, with TRBD1 as a possible D gene (6 bases). With 2 bases removed from V and 4 bases from J, the gap between germline ends came to 11 bases. Germline V gene lookup returns CDR1 MNHEY and CDR2 SVGAGI. This CDR3 region has 15 residues. For the CDR3, the DNA is TGTGCCAGCAGTTACGGAGGGGGGTTTAATGAAAAACTGTTTTTT. This sequence encodes CASSYGGGFNEKLFF.

The chain joins TRBV4-1 to TRBJ2-7; 11 positions agree with TRBD1. Germline CDR1 MGHRA, CDR2 YSYEKL. This CDR3 has 15 residues. V dropped 1 base and J dropped 3; count of bases not matched to a gene: 2. CDR3 in DNA: TGCGCCAGCAGCCAAGGGACAGGGGGCCTCTACGAGCAGTACTTC. Protein product: CASSQGTGGLYEQYF.

The CDR3 protein is CASSLDGTLGAIEQYF. CDR3 nucleotides: TGCGCCAGCAGCTTGGATGGGACTCTGGGGGCCATCGAGCAGTACTTC. The chain joins TRBV5-1 to TRBJ2-7; D possibly matches TRBD1 or TRBD2 (6 bases each). The V and J ends lost 0 bases and 6 bases respectively, with 19 bases between them. Germline V gene lookup returns CDR1 SGHRS and CDR2 YFSETQ. There are 16 residues in the CDR3.

This clone occurred a few times. This chain uses TRBV10-1 with TRBJ2-7, with 9 bases aligning to TRBD1. Per germline, CDR1 WNHNN and CDR2 SYGVQD (reference sequence). V lost 6 bases, J lost 4 bases, and 7 bases stayed unmatched. The CDR3 spans 14 residues. CDR3: CASRKRDREYEQYF. CDR3 DNA sequence: TGCGCCAGCAGGAAAAGGGACAGGGAATACGAGCAGTACTTC.

Regarding this clone: The conserved phenylalanine or tryptophan normally closing the CDR3 is absent here, so this likely arose from a read error. This chain connects TRBV6-6 to TRBJ2-3; D might be TRBD1 (6 bases). Germline V gives CDR1 MNHNY, CDR2 SVGAGI (reference sequence). Trimming took 5 bases from V and 6 from J, leaving 15 bases between them. This CDR3 contains 14 residues. CDR3 in DNA: TGTGCCAGCAGTCCAGCCCCCGACAGGGATACGCAGTATCTT. Translation: CASSPAPDRDTQYL.

V is TRBV11-1 and J is TRBJ2-1, with 10 positions matching TRBD2. Germline-derived CDR1 and CDR2 are SGHAT and FQDESV (reference sequence). The junction had 8 bases not matched to a gene; V was cut back by 6 bases and J by 9 bases. This CDR3 is 14 amino acids long. The CDR3 loop is CASRSGRGPPEQFF. The CDR3 region has the DNA TGTGCCAGCAGGAGCGGGAGGGGACCCCCTGAGCAGTTCTTC.

The chain recombines TRBV14 with TRBJ2-7; 8 bases agree with TRBD2. This CDR3 is 13 amino acids long. Germline values: CDR1 SGHDN, CDR2 FVKESK. The trim removed 1 base at V and 7 bases at J, leaving 3 bases unmatched. CDR3: CASSQAGGAEQYF. The CDR3 DNA sequence: TGTGCCAGCAGCCAAGCGGGAGGGGCGGAGCAGTACTTC.

This clone was observed once. The chain employs TRBV28 and TRBJ2-5, with D perhaps being TRBD1 or TRBD2 (6 bases each). CDR1 MDHEN and CDR2 SYDVKM come from the germline V gene. This CDR3 is 15 amino acids long. Trimming stripped 7 bases from V and 6 bases from J, with 21 bases between. CDR3 protein: CASTPPEGVSKTQYF. The CDR3 nucleotides are TGTGCCAGCACCCCCCCGGAGGGGGTTTCAAAGACCCAGTACTTC.

This clone was counted only a few times. This chain joins TRBV6-5 and TRBJ2-7; D not resolved. The germline V gene has CDR1 MNHEY and CDR2 SVGAGI. V was clipped by 2 bases and J by 5 bases, with 13 bases between them. The CDR3 consists of 14 residues. CDR3 region: CASSYVSLGDEQYF. For the CDR3, the DNA is TGTGCCAGCAGTTACGTTTCCCTCGGAGACGAGCAGTACTTC.

V usage is TRBV14 and J usage is TRBJ2-7; 10 bases are a match to TRBD2. After removal of 0 bases from V and 2 bases from J, the junction contained 7 bases not matched to a gene. The CDR3 is 17 residues long. The germline V gene encodes CDR1 SGHDN and CDR2 FVKESK. Here the CDR3 reads CASSQDRTSGNPYEQYF. CDR3 DNA: TGTGCCAGCAGCCAAGATCGAACTAGCGGGAACCCCTACGAGCAGTACTTC.

CDR3 region: CASRKGTSGQETQYF. In DNA, the CDR3 is TGTGCCAGCAGAAAGGGGACTAGCGGCCAAGAGACCCAGTACTTC. The chain carries TRBV6-1 and TRBJ2-5, with TRBD2 matching over 11 bases. Looked up from germline, CDR1 is MNHNS and CDR2 is SASEGT. The J segment lost 1 base and the V segment lost 6 bases, leaving 4 bases of the junction unmatched. This CDR3 has 15 residues.

The chain carries TRBV9 and TRBJ2-5; 7 bases fit TRBD1. The V segment lost 0 bases and the J segment 0 bases; nucleotides outside the gene matches: 2. In germline, CDR1 is SGDLS, CDR2 YYNGEE. The CDR3 spans 15 residues. The CDR3 is CASSVAGTDQETQYF. The CDR3 nucleotides read TGTGCCAGCAGCGTAGCCGGGACAGACCAAGAGACCCAGTACTTC.

The J gene is TRBJ1-3, the V gene TRBV19; D remains unclear. Looked up from germline, CDR1 is LNHDA and CDR2 is SQIVND (reference sequence). V lost 8 bases, J lost 9 bases, and 17 bases lay in between. The CDR3 loop spans 13 amino acids. Here the CDR3 DNA reads TGTGCCAGTTCATGGGCAAGTGATGGCACCATATATTTT. This translates into CASSWASDGTIYF.

This rearrangement joins TRBV4-2 to TRBJ2-3; D perhaps matches TRBD2 (6 bases). Trimming left V 6 bases short and J 3 bases short, with 19 bases between. Germline V gives CDR1 LGHNA, CDR2 YNFKEQ. This CDR3 is 16 amino acids long. CDR3 coding DNA: TGTGCCAGCAGGGTACTTGACGGGAGTCTGACAGATACGCAGTATTTT. Translated: CASRVLDGSLTDTQYF.

This clone has a handful of counts. The chain carries TRBV4-1 and TRBJ1-1; D perhaps matches TRBD1 (5 bases). The CDR3 is made up of 15 amino acids. Per the germline V gene, CDR1 is MGHRA and CDR2 is YSYEKL. Deletions cut 0 bases from V and 4 bases from J, with 12 bases between. The CDR3 nucleotides read TGCGCCAGCAGCCAAGACGCTAGGGGTAGCACTGAAGCTTTCTTT. The encoded protein is CASSQDARGSTEAFF.

The chain employs TRBV28 and TRBJ2-5, with 7 bases identical to TRBD1. Germline V CDR1 and CDR2: MDHEN, SYDVKM. Trimming cost V 5 bases and J 4 bases; bases outside gene matches: 13. This CDR3 is 16 amino acids long. The CDR3 reads CASSPADRTTLETQYF. The CDR3 DNA follows: TGTGCCAGCAGTCCCGCGGACAGGACCACCCTAGAGACCCAGTACTTC.

This clone has a handful of counts. V gene TRBV27 combines with J gene TRBJ1-5; D is possibly TRBD1 (6 bases). The CDR3 length is 16 residues. Per the germline V gene, CDR1 is MNHEY and CDR2 is SMNVEV (reference sequence). Trimming removed 3 bases from V and 0 bases from J, with 12 bases in between. The CDR3 loop is CASSLDSSSSNQPQHF. CDR3 sequence (DNA): TGTGCCAGCAGTTTGGACAGTTCATCTAGCAATCAGCCCCAGCATTTT.

The V and J genes are TRBV29-1 and TRBJ2-3; D remains ambiguous. Deletions cut 0 bases from V and 4 bases from J, with 17 bases between. Germline V CDR1 and CDR2: SQVTM, ANQGSEA. CDR3 size: 16 residues. Here the CDR3 DNA reads TGCAGCGTTGAAGACCGGGCAACAGAACGCCCAGATACGCAGTATTTT. This codes for CSVEDRATERPDTQYF.

Only a few counts were recorded for this clone. The chain combines TRBV16 with TRBJ2-7; D may be TRBD1 (6 bases). Trimming removed 5 bases from V and 7 bases from J, with 15 bases in between. The CDR3 is made up of 13 amino acids. Germline V gives CDR1 KGHSY, CDR2 FQNENV. DNA of the CDR3: TGTGCCAGCAGCTCTCAACAGGGCACGGAGCAGTACTTC. It codes for CASSSQQGTEQYF.

This chain links TRBV19 with TRBJ1-2; D remains ambiguous. The germline CDR1 and CDR2 sequences are LNHDA and SQIVND (reference sequence). The CDR3 extends over 15 amino acids. V was cut by 5 bases and J by 3 bases, with 16 bases left in between. CDR3 nucleotides: TGTGCCAGTAGTCCAAGAGGAAGGATCGACTATGGCTACACCTTC. Amino acids: CASSPRGRIDYGYTF.

The chain carries TRBV9 and TRBJ2-7; D remains unclear. This CDR3 contains 13 residues. Germline values: CDR1 SGDLS, CDR2 YYNGEE. The germline V and J ends were trimmed by 5 bases and 3 bases, with 12 bases remaining between them. CDR3 nucleotides: TGTGCCAGCAGTGACTCCCTAAGCTACGAGCAGTACTTC. This codes for CASSDSLSYEQYF.

V usage is TRBV29-1 and J usage is TRBJ2-5; 9 positions match TRBD2. Germline loops: CDR1 SQVTM, CDR2 ANQGSEA. Germline trimming cut 7 bases from V and 5 bases from J; bases unmatched to any gene: 8. CDR3 size: 13 residues. The CDR3, as DNA: TGCAGCGCCGCGGGAGGGAGCGGGGAGACCCAGTACTTC. Amino acids: CSAAGGSGETQYF.

The chain employs TRBV9 and TRBJ2-2; TRBD2 matches 7 bases. Germline values: CDR1 SGDLS, CDR2 YYNGEE. The CDR3 contains 16 residues. The V gene end was trimmed by 3 bases and the J gene end by 3 bases; junction bases not matched to a gene: 8. The CDR3: CASSAPLASYTGELFF. DNA for the CDR3: TGTGCCAGCAGCGCACCACTAGCGTCTTACACCGGGGAGCTGTTTTTT.

The J gene is TRBJ2-7, the V gene TRBV6-6, with TRBD2 matching over 11 bases. V was pared by 4 bases and J by 7 bases, with 12 bases of the junction left unmatched. The CDR3 extends over 16 amino acids. Germline-derived CDR1 and CDR2 are MNHNY and SVGAGI (reference sequence). The CDR3 bases are TGTGCCAGCAGTTTAAAGCGACTAGCGGGGATTGGGGAGCAGTACTTC. Amino acids: CASSLKRLAGIGEQYF.

V usage is TRBV30 and J usage is TRBJ2-1, with a tentative D call TRBD2 (5 bases). Germline lookup yields CDR1 GTSNPN and CDR2 SVGIG (reference sequence). The CDR3 spans 15 residues. V was cut by 0 bases and J by 4 bases, with 13 bases left in between. DNA for the CDR3: TGTGCCTGGAGTGTTCCCTTCGACTATTACAATGAGCAGTTCTTC. Translated: CAWSVPFDYYNEQFF.